This T cell receptor (beta chain) was obtained from a study of blood T cell repertoires in COVID-19. Overall study context: In each case, the material was cDNA or gDNA derived from T cells, B-cell-depleted T cells, or PBMCs.

The protocol was immunoSEQ multiplex PCR, while the TCRdb copy is restricted to in-frame clones and leaves out a portion. The sample yields around 150,000 clones, approximately 86% seen once. Recruitment covered about two dozen US areas and drew participants whose ages spanned roughly 18 to 100 years. Looked up from germline, CDR1 is GTSNPN and CDR2 is SVGIG (reference sequence). The CDR3 loop spans 15 amino acids. Losses at the gene ends were 0 bases for V and 5 bases for J; bases not matched to a gene: 3. The source is a woman aged 40 to 50 who had recovered from COVID-19. This rearrangement joins TRBV30 to TRBJ2-2; 10 bases are shared with TRBD2. The sample taken for sequencing was PBMCs or T cells enriched from blood (not recorded which). CDR3 sequence reads: CAWSVASGSTGELFF. In DNA form, the CDR3 reads TGTGCCTGGAGTGTTGCTAGCGGGAGTACCGGGGAGCTGTTTTTT.